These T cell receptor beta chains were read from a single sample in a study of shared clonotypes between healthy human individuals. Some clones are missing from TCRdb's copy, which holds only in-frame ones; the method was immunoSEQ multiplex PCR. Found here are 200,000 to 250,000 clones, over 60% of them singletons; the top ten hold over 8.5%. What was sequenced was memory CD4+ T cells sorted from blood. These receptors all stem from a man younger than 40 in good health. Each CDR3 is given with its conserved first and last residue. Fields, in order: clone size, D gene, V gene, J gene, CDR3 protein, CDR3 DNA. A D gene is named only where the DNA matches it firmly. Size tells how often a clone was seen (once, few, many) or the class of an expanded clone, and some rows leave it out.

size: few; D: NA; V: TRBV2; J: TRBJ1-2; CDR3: CASTAYRDSYGYTF; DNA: TGTGCCAGCACCGCATACAGGGATTCTTATGGCTACACCTTC
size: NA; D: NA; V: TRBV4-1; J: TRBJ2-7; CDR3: CASSHQSLLPPYEQYF; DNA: TGCGCCAGCAGCCATCAAAGCCTCCTACCCCCGTACGAGCAGTACTTC
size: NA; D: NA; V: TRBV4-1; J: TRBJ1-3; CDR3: CASRGTTGNTIYF; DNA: TGCGCCAGCCGAGGGACAACTGGAAACACCATATATTTT
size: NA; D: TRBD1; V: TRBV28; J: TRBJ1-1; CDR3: CASSNNPGQGGTEAFF; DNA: TGTGCCAGCAGTAATAATCCGGGACAGGGCGGCACTGAAGCTTTCTTT
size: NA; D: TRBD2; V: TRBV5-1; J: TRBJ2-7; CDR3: CASSLTSGGSYEQYF; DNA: TGCGCCAGCAGCTTGACTAGCGGGGGATCCTACGAGCAGTACTTC
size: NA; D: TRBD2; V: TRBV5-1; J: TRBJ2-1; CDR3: CASSFGLAGSGEQFF; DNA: TGCGCCAGCAGCTTCGGACTAGCGGGAAGTGGTGAGCAGTTCTTC
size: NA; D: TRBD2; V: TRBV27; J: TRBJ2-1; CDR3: CASSSPGLAGVRQFF; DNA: TGTGCCAGCAGTTCTCCGGGACTAGCGGGAGTTAGGCAGTTCTTC
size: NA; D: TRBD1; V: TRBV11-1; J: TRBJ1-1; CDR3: CASSLNPGGTEAFF; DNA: TGTGCCAGCAGCTTAAACCCAGGGGGCACTGAAGCTTTCTTT
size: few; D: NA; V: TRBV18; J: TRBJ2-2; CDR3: CASSPELTDDTGELFF; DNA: TGTGCCAGCTCACCCGAGTTGACGGATGATACCGGGGAGCTGTTTTTT
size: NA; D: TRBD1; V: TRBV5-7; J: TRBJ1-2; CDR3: CASSFSQGGYGYTF; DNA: TGTGCCAGCAGCTTCTCACAGGGGGGGTATGGCTACACCTTC
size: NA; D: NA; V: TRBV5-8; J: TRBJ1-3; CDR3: CASSFLGPGNTIYF; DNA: TGTGCCAGCAGCTTTCTCGGGCCGGGGAACACCATATATTTT
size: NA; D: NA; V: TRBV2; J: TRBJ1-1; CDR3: CASSFDTEAFF; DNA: TGTGCCAGCAGTTTCGACACTGAAGCTTTCTTT
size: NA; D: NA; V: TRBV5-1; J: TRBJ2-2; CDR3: CASSSGQKTGELFF; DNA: TGCGCCAGCAGCTCGGGGCAGAAGACCGGGGAGCTGTTTTTT
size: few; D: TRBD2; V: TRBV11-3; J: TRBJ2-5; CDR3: CASSSGLAGGPGETQYF; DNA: TGTGCCAGCAGCAGCGGACTAGCGGGAGGGCCGGGGGAGACCCAGTACTTC
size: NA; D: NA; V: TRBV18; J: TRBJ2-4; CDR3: CASAQTGIDIQYF; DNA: TGTGCCAGCGCCCAAACAGGGATTGACATTCAGTACTTC
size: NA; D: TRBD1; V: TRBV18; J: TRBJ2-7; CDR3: CASSPWGQGFYGQYF; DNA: TGTGCCAGCTCACCGTGGGGACAGGGGTTTTACGGGCAGTACTTC
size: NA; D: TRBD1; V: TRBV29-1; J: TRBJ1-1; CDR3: CSTRDRAEVNEAFF; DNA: TGCAGCACTAGGGACAGGGCGGAGGTTAATGAAGCTTTCTTT
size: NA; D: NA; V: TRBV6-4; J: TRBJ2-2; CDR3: CASSSMSGTAGELFF; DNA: TGTGCCAGCAGTTCGATGTCAGGGACCGCCGGGGAGCTGTTTTTT
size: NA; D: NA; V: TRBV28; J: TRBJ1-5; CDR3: CASSFPGGNQPQHF; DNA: TGTGCCAGCAGTTTCCCTGGGGGCAATCAGCCCCAGCATTTT
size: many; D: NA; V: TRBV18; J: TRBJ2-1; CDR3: CASSPLGSNEQFF; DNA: TGTGCCAGCTCACCACTTGGGAGCAATGAGCAGTTCTTC
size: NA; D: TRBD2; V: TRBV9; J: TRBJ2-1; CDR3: CASSGGGLSNGDEQFF; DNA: TGTGCCAGCAGCGGCGGGGGGCTATCAAATGGCGATGAGCAGTTCTTC
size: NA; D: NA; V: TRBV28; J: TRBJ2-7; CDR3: CASSPFRGAYEQYF; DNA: TGTGCCAGCAGTCCCTTCCGGGGAGCCTACGAGCAGTACTTC
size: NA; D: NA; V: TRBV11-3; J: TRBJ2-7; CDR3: CASSPRSGRSYEQYF; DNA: TGTGCCAGCAGCCCCCGTAGCGGACGCTCCTACGAGCAGTACTTC
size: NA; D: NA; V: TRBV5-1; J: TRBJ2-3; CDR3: CASSFSTDTQYF; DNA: TGCGCCAGCAGCTTTAGCACAGATACGCAGTATTTT
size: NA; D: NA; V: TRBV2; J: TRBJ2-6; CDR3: CASMGGYSSGANVLTF; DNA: TGTGCCAGCATGGGAGGATACTCTTCTGGGGCCAACGTCCTGACTTTC
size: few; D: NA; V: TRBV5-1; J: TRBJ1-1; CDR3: CASSEEGEAFF; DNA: TGCGCCAGCAGCGAAGAGGGTGAAGCTTTCTTT
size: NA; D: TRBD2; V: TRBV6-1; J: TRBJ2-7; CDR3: CASSEALAGAYEQYF; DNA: TGTGCCAGCAGTGAAGCGCTAGCGGGAGCCTACGAGCAGTACTTC
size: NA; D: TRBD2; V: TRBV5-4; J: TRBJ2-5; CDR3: CASGPGTSGRKETQYF; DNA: TGTGCCAGCGGACCCGGGACTAGCGGGAGGAAAGAGACCCAGTACTTC
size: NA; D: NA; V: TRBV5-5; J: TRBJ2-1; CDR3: CASSFDYSMSYTDEQFF; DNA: TGTGCCAGCAGCTTCGACTATTCGATGTCTTATACAGATGAGCAGTTCTTC
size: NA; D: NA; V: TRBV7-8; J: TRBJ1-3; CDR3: CASSLGHRMASGNTIYF; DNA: TGTGCCAGCAGCTTAGGGCACAGGATGGCCTCTGGAAACACCATATATTTT
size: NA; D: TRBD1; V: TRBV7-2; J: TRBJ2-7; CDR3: CASSLRSGQGWEQYF; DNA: TGTGCCAGCAGCTTAAGATCCGGACAGGGGTGGGAGCAGTACTTC
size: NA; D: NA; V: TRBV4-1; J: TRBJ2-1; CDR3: CASSSPQYTLNEQFF; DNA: TGCGCCAGCAGCTCGCCACAATATACCCTCAATGAGCAGTTCTTC
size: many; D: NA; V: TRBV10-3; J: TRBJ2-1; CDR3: CAISESLAVSYNEQFF; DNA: TGTGCCATCAGTGAGTCCCTAGCCGTCTCCTACAATGAGCAGTTCTTC
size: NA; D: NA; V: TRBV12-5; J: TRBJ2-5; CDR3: CASVPWAQYF; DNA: TGTGCTAGTGTACCATGGGCCCAGTACTTC
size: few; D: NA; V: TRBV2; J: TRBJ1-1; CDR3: CASRLAGLDAQAFF; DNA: TGTGCCAGCAGGCTGGCAGGGTTGGACGCCCAAGCTTTCTTT
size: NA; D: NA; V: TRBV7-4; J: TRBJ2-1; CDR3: CASSFLGSGGANEQFF; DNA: TGTGCCAGCAGCTTCCTGGGTAGCGGAGGCGCGAATGAGCAGTTCTTC
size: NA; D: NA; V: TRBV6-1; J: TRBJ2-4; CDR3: CAIRDGAYIQYF; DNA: TGTGCCATAAGGGACGGAGCATACATTCAGTACTTC
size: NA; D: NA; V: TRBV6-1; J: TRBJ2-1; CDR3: CASSERIASYYNEQFF; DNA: TGTGCCAGCAGTGAGAGGATCGCCTCTTACTACAATGAGCAGTTCTTC
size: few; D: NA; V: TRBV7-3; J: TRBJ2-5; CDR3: CASSRQAQETQYF; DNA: TGTGCCAGCAGCCGACAGGCCCAAGAGACCCAGTACTTC
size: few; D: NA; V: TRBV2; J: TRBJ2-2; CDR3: CASSEEGRSTGELFF; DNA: TGTGCCAGCAGTGAGGAGGGGAGGAGCACCGGGGAGCTGTTTTTT
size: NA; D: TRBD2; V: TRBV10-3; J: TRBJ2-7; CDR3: CAISVSGGLSYEQYF; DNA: TGTGCCATCAGTGTTTCGGGGGGTCTCTCCTACGAGCAGTACTTC
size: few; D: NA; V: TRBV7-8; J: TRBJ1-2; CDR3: CASSVQDLYGYTF; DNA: TGTGCCAGCAGCGTACAGGACCTCTATGGCTACACCTTC
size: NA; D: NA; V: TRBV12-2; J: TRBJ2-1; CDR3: CASRLAPAGRSPNTYNEQFF; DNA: TGTGCAAGTCGCTTAGCCCCGGCAGGGCGGTCTCCGAATACCTACAATGAGCAGTTCTTC
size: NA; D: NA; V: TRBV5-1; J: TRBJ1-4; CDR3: CASSLAGTGDEKLFF; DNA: TGCGCCAGCAGCTTGGCCGGGACGGGAGATGAAAAACTGTTTTTT
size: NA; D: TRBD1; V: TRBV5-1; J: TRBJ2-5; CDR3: CASSSTTGGQETQYF; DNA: TGCGCCAGCAGCAGCACGACAGGGGGGCAAGAGACCCAGTACTTC
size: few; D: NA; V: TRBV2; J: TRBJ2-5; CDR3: CASNMEKETQYF; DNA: TGTGCCAGCAACATGGAAAAAGAGACCCAGTACTTC